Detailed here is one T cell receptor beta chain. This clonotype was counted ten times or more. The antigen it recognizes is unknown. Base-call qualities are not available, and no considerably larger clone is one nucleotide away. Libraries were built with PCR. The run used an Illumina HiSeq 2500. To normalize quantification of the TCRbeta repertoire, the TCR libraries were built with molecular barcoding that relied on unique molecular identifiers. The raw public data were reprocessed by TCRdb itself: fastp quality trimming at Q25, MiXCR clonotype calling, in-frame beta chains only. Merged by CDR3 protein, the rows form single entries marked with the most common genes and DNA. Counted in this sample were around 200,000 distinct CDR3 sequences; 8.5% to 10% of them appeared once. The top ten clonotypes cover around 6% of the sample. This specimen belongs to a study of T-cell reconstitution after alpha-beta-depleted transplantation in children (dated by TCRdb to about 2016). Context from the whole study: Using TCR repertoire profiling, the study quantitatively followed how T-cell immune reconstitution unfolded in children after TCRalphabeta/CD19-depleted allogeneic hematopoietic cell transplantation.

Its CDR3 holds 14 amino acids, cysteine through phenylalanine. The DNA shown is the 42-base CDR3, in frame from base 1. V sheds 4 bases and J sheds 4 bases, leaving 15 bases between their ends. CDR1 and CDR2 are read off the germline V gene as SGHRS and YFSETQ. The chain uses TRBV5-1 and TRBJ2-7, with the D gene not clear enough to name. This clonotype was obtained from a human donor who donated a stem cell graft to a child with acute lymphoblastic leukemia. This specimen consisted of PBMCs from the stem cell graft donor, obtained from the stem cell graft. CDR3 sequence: CASSLWGSGYEQYF. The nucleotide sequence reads TGCGCCAGCAGCCTTTGGGGTAGTGGGTACGAGCAGTACTTC.